This T cell receptor beta chain was identified in a study of T cells in Graves' hyperthyroidism and ophthalmopathy. Amplification of TCR beta CDR3 regions was performed using RNA transcripts as template. The TCR CDR3 first-round RT-PCR relied on the HTBI primer set. TCRdb processed the multiplex PCR reads anew with MiXCR; each CDR3 protein has one entry. The sample contains a few hundred thousand distinct CDR3 sequences, 15% to 19% of which appear only once. There are many counts of this clonotype. The CDR3 has 16 amino acids. Looked up from germline, CDR1 is LGHDT and CDR2 is YNNKEL (reference sequence). V lost 4 bases, J lost 2 bases, and 17 bases lay in between.

The sequencing sample was made of blood. V gene TRBV3-1 combines with J gene TRBJ1-2; possible D gene TRBD1, 5 bases. This clonotype was obtained from a woman aged 18 to 35 with Graves' hyperthyroidism that later progressed to Graves' ophthalmopathy. The CDR3 reads CASSPPWGTENYGYTF. CDR3 nucleotides: TGTGCCAGCAGCCCCCCGTGGGGCACTGAAAACTATGGCTACACCTTC.